The following is a T cell receptor beta chain sequence with its context. Its antigen remains unknown. These data belong to a study of T cell responses to AZD1222 COVID-19 vaccine. Study observations and caveats: Most donors were white British, females outnumbered males, and clonal diversity was possibly underestimated. Across the whole spike, CD4 TCRs peaked at regions 160-218 and 743-854. Targeting of unmutated variant regions was reportedly seen in nearly half of spike-specific TCRs. Breadth and depth of Spike-specific TCRs rose after two AZD1222 doses.

The CDR3 is 15 residues long. Trimming took off 0 bases at V and 4 bases at J, with 12 bases between the two ends. Germline loops: CDR1 MGHRA, CDR2 YSYEKL. TCRdb's copy holds only in-frame clones and misses some; the assay was immunoSEQ multiplex PCR. The repertoire holds about 120,000 clones, roughly 87% seen once, with approximately 2.6% in the top ten. The chain combines TRBV4-1 with TRBJ1-2; D might be TRBD1 (5 bases). The starting material was peripheral blood, obtained 28 days after the second AZD1222 dose. This TCR came from an adult who received the AZD1222 COVID-19 vaccine. DNA of the CDR3: TGCGCCAGCAGCCAAGATCGGGCGGGGGTCTATGGCTACACCTTC. Translation: CASSQDRAGVYGYTF.